These T cell receptor beta chains were read from a single sample in a study of blood T cell repertoires in COVID-19. Libraries were prepared by immunoSEQ multiplex PCR; TCRdb keeps only in-frame clonotypes and omits some of them. The table lists hundreds of thousands of clones, 75% to 90% of them singletons. The sample was PBMCs or T cells enriched from blood (not recorded which). The origin of the receptors is a man aged 18 to 30 who had recovered from COVID-19. The CDR3 runs from the conserved cysteine through the conserved F or W. D genes are given only for firm matches. Clone size is shown for a subset of rows, as once, few, many or a class of expanded clone.

V,D,J,size,CDR3
TRBV27,TRBD1,TRBJ1-2,-,CASSSLRDRKSPIYGYTF
TRBV7-2,-,TRBJ1-5,-,CASSLAYRSGNQPQHF
TRBV19,-,TRBJ1-1,-,CASSFGEVNTEAFF
TRBV6-5,TRBD1,TRBJ2-7,-,CASSRPGTGSYEQYF
TRBV7-9,-,TRBJ1-4,-,CASSLGGAEKLFF
TRBV11-3,-,TRBJ1-2,once,CASSRGGYTF
TRBV9,TRBD1,TRBJ1-2,-,CASSVTRTGVYGYTF
TRBV5-4,TRBD2,TRBJ2-5,-,CASSHGTSGQETQYF
TRBV7-8,-,TRBJ1-5,-,CASSQPGVSNQPQHF
TRBV7-9,TRBD1,TRBJ2-5,-,CASSFQGVRETQYF